The table lists the clone carrying this TCR beta chain with many counts. Its antigen is as yet unknown. Trimming shortened V by 4 bases and J by 4 bases, and 13 bases separated the two germline ends. Germline V gives CDR1 ENHRY, CDR2 SYGVKD. The CDR3 spans 14 residues. A single record per CDR3 protein comes from TCRdb applying MiXCR to the 5' RACE reads. This repertoire shows some 130,000 distinct CDR3 sequences, approximately 9.2% found once; its top ten account for approximately 6.8%. The sample comes from a study of CD8 T cells in ankylosing spondylitis. The study's findings and limits: Earlier studies detected some motif variants in reactive arthritis synovial fluid and blood.

The TCR was taken from a male donor with ankylosing spondylitis. The sequenced sample consisted of synovial fluid, either unsorted or a sorted T cell fraction (not recorded which). This sequence joins TRBV10-3 and TRBJ1-2; D uncertain. In nucleotides, the CDR3 is TGTGCCATCAGTGGATCTGAGGAGGGCTATGGCTACACCTTC. This translates into CAISGSEEGYGYTF.